This TCR beta chain was sequenced for a study of blood T cell repertoires in COVID-19. The junction had 11 bases not matched to a gene; V was cut back by 6 bases and J by 9 bases. CDR1 is LNHDA and CDR2 is SQIVND in the germline V gene (reference sequence). The CDR3 covers 16 residues. Source study methods: Reference gene primers were amplified, and this amplification served to estimate nucleated cell counts. The method was immunoSEQ multiplex PCR; TCRdb's version includes in-frame clones alone and lacks a portion of them. That table furnishes V, J and clone size, whereas the DNA furnished D and trimming. The repertoire holds 100,000 to 120,000 clones, with more than 65% as singletons.

The sample comprised peripheral blood. This TCR was sampled from a woman older than 75 with acute or convalescent COVID-19. This chain links TRBV19 with TRBJ1-6, with TRBD1 matching 10 bases. The CDR3 here is CASSRPGQGSSSPLHF. CDR3 in DNA: TGTGCCAGTAGCAGACCGGGACAGGGGTCCAGTTCACCCCTCCACTTT.